A selection of T cell receptor beta chains follows, all from one sample in a study of cytomegalovirus exposure and HLA in healthy donors. Assay used: immunoSEQ multiplex PCR; TCRdb lists only in-frame clones, some missing. The sample contains 130,000 to 150,000 clones, about four fifths of which appear only once. Sequencing was performed on PBMCs. Receptors originate from a man aged 40-49 years in good health and CMV-seronegative. The CDR3 runs from the conserved cysteine through the conserved F or W. D genes are given only for firm matches. Clone sizes are given selectively: once, few, many, or a class where the clone is expanded.

clone size	D gene	V gene	J gene	CDR3 DNA	CDR3 protein
.	TRBD2	TRBV25-1	TRBJ2-3	TGTGCCAGCGGGGTAGCGGGGGGCACAGATACGCAGTATTTT	CASGVAGGTDTQYF
few	TRBD1	TRBV7-6	TRBJ2-7	TGTGCCAGCAGCTTGGCCCCCGGGACAGGGGTAAGCGAGCAGTACTTC	CASSLAPGTGVSEQYF
.	.	TRBV18	TRBJ2-5	TGTGCCAGCTCACCCTCAGAGACCCAGTACTTC	CASSPSETQYF
.	.	TRBV9	TRBJ2-7	TGTGCCAGCAGCGACTGGGACTCCTCCTACGAGCAGTACTTC	CASSDWDSSYEQYF
.	.	TRBV30	TRBJ1-2	TGTGCCAGATTACAGGGTATAGAGGGCTACACCTTC	CARLQGIEGYTF
.	.	TRBV7-8	TRBJ1-2	TGTGCCAGCAGCTTAGCCGCAGGCTATGGCTACACCTTC	CASSLAAGYGYTF
.	.	TRBV27	TRBJ2-1	TGTGCCAGCAGTTCTAGGGACACGAGCTCCTACAATGAGCAGTTCTTC	CASSSRDTSSYNEQFF
.	TRBD1	TRBV28	TRBJ2-7	TGTGCCAGCAGCAAAACCGGGACAGGGTTTCTCTACGAGCAGTACTTC	CASSKTGTGFLYEQYF
.	TRBD1	TRBV10-3	TRBJ2-3	TGTGCCATCAGTGAGGGCGACAGGGGGTTAGGAGCAGATACGCAGTATTTT	CAISEGDRGLGADTQYF
once	.	TRBV19	TRBJ2-3	TGTGCCAGTAGTATTGTAAAAACAGATACGCAGTATTTT	CASSIVKTDTQYF
.	.	TRBV7-2	TRBJ1-3	TGTGCCAGCAGCTTAATCTCAGACTCTGGAAACACCATATATTTT	CASSLISDSGNTIYF
once	.	TRBV6-5	TRBJ2-1	TGTGCCAGCAGTTACGGGAGCTCCTACAATGAGCAGTTCTTC	CASSYGSSYNEQFF
.	.	TRBV25-1	TRBJ1-2	TGTGCCTTTAGGGGGTCGGATGGCTACACCTTC	CAFRGSDGYTF
.	.	TRBV19	TRBJ1-1	TGTGCCAGTAGTACGAGGGGACAAATTGAAGCTTTCTTT	CASSTRGQIEAFF
.	.	TRBV2	TRBJ1-2	TGTGCCAGCAGGGAAAGGGGACTCTATGGCTACACCTTC	CASRERGLYGYTF
.	TRBD1	TRBV5-6	TRBJ2-7	TGTGCCAGCAGCTTGGGGGCCTTGGACAGGCCCTACGAGCAGTACTTC	CASSLGALDRPYEQYF
.	.	TRBV5-1	TRBJ1-2	TGCGCCAGCAGATGGAGTGAGTCTAACTATGGCTACACCTTC	CASRWSESNYGYTF
.	TRBD1	TRBV6-6	TRBJ1-3	TGTGCCAGCACCGAGAGGACAGGGGGGTTCGCCATATATTTT	CASTERTGGFAIYF
.	TRBD2	TRBV5-8	TRBJ2-3	TGTGCCAGCAGCTTACTAGCGACCGATACGCAGTATTTT	CASSLLATDTQYF
.	.	TRBV9	TRBJ1-1	TGTGCCAGCAGCGTAGCTGTGGGGGCGAACACTGAAGCTTTCTTT	CASSVAVGANTEAFF
.	.	TRBV15	TRBJ1-3	TGTGCCACCAGCAGAGATTTAGGAAACACCATATATTTT	CATSRDLGNTIYF
.	TRBD1	TRBV6-5	TRBJ1-5	TGTGCCAGCAGCTCCGACAGGGTGAAGCCCCAGCATTTT	CASSSDRVKPQHF
.	TRBD1	TRBV19	TRBJ1-1	TGTGCCAGTAGCTTTAATGGACAGGGGGACTCTGAAGCTTTCTTT	CASSFNGQGDSEAFF
.	.	TRBV11-3	TRBJ2-1	TGTGCCAGCAGCTTAAGGAGGGGACGCAATGAGCAGTTCTTC	CASSLRRGRNEQFF
few	.	TRBV6-5	TRBJ1-2	TGTGCCAGCAGTTACCTTACCGACAGCTATGGCTACACCTTC	CASSYLTDSYGYTF
.	.	TRBV7-8	TRBJ1-2	TGTGCCAGCAGCTCCCTCTTAGGGGGTAACTATGGCTACACCTTC	CASSSLLGGNYGYTF
.	TRBD1	TRBV6-1	TRBJ1-1	TGTGCCAGCAGTGTGGGACAGTGGAACACTGAAGCTTTCTTT	CASSVGQWNTEAFF
.	.	TRBV7-8	TRBJ1-4	TGTGCCAGCAGCTTCCCACAGGGCGTTTTGGATGAAAAACTGTTTTTT	CASSFPQGVLDEKLFF
.	TRBD2	TRBV7-2	TRBJ2-7	TGTGCCAGCAGCCCAGCTAGCGGGGGAGCCTACGAGCAGTACTTC	CASSPASGGAYEQYF
.	.	TRBV5-4	TRBJ2-7	TGTGCCAGCAGCCAAGACAGATCCTACGAGCAGTACTTC	CASSQDRSYEQYF
.	TRBD2	TRBV5-8	TRBJ2-3	TGTGCCAGCACCGCAGGGATAGCGGGGGCGTTAGATACGCAGTATTTT	CASTAGIAGALDTQYF
.	.	TRBV30	TRBJ2-2	TGTGCCTGGAGTGTAGAGGCATTTACTAACACCGGGGAGCTGTTTTTT	CAWSVEAFTNTGELFF
.	.	TRBV18	TRBJ1-5	TGTGCCAGCTCACCCTCTGTAGGGGGATCTCAGCCCCAGCATTTT	CASSPSVGGSQPQHF
.	.	TRBV6-6	TRBJ2-6	TGTGCCAGCAGTTCCTCAGCAGGGAACGGGGCCAACGTCCTGACTTTC	CASSSSAGNGANVLTF
.	.	TRBV5-1	TRBJ1-1	TGCGCCAGCAGCTTAGGGGCCGGGTCGAACACTGAAGCTTTCTTT	CASSLGAGSNTEAFF
.	TRBD1	TRBV7-9	TRBJ2-3	TGTGCCAGCAGCTTCTTTCGGGACAGGGGATTAGATACGCAGTATTTT	CASSFFRDRGLDTQYF
.	.	TRBV7-9	TRBJ1-1	TGTTCCAGCAGCTTAGTTACAGGAGCGGGCACTGAAGCTTTCTTT	CSSSLVTGAGTEAFF
.	.	TRBV6-1	TRBJ1-1	TGTGCCAGCAGTGAAGGGGGCCGGGACACTGAAGCTTTCTTT	CASSEGGRDTEAFF
few	.	TRBV4-3	TRBJ1-5	TGCGCCAGCAGCCAAGGGCACCAGGCTAATCAGCCCCAGCATTTT	CASSQGHQANQPQHF
.	.	TRBV9	TRBJ2-3	TGTGCCAGCGGCGTAGCCGAGTTGGATACGCAGTATTTT	CASGVAELDTQYF
.	TRBD1	TRBV10-1	TRBJ2-7	TGCGCCAGCAGTGAGTACAGGGGATCTTCCTACGAGCAGTACTTC	CASSEYRGSSYEQYF
.	.	TRBV7-2	TRBJ2-7	TGTGCCAGCAGCCAGGACGGGACTCTCTCCTACGAGCAGTACTTC	CASSQDGTLSYEQYF
.	TRBD1	TRBV11-2	TRBJ2-7	TGTGCCAGCAGCTTAGAAAGGACAGGCCACTCCTACGAGCAGTACTTC	CASSLERTGHSYEQYF
.	TRBD1	TRBV14	TRBJ1-2	TGTGCCAGCAGCCAAACGGGACAGGGCTATGGCTACACCTTC	CASSQTGQGYGYTF
.	.	TRBV9	TRBJ2-2	TGTGCCAGCAGCGTAGCTAAAAGAGACACCGGGGAGCTGTTTTTT	CASSVAKRDTGELFF
.	.	TRBV13	TRBJ2-7	TGTGCCAGCAGCCTTAACAGCATCGAGCAGTACTTC	CASSLNSIEQYF
.	.	TRBV5-1	TRBJ2-7	TGCGCCAGCAGCTTTGTCACAGAACCAAACTACGAGCAGTACTTC	CASSFVTEPNYEQYF
.	.	TRBV20-1	TRBJ2-7	TGCAGTGCTGGCAGAGGCTACGAGCAGTACTTC	CSAGRGYEQYF
.	TRBD1	TRBV30	TRBJ2-3	TGTGCCTGGAGTGCGAGTGCCAGGGGGCGGTCAGATACGCAGTATTTT	CAWSASARGRSDTQYF
.	.	TRBV7-2	TRBJ1-1	TGTGCCAGCAGCCCCCGACAGGATCTTTACACTGAAGCTTTCTTT	CASSPRQDLYTEAFF
.	TRBD1	TRBV5-4	TRBJ2-7	TGTGCCAGCAGCTTGGTGGGACAGGGGAACTACGAGCAGTACTTC	CASSLVGQGNYEQYF
.	TRBD1	TRBV5-3	TRBJ2-3	TGTGCCAGAAGCTTGGCTTACAGGGGGCGAGATACGCAGTATTTT	CARSLAYRGRDTQYF
.	TRBD2	TRBV2	TRBJ2-7	TGTGCCAGCAGGCCCCGACTAGCGGGGGGGGTTTCACTCTACTTC	CASRPRLAGGVSLYF
few	.	TRBV30	TRBJ1-3	TGTGCCTGGCCTAAAAGGGGCAGCCGTTTAAGCTCTGGAAACACCATATATTTT	CAWPKRGSRLSSGNTIYF
.	.	TRBV9	TRBJ1-1	TGTGCCAGCAGCGTAGGATCCGGGGGAAGCACTGAAGCTTTCTTT	CASSVGSGGSTEAFF